This TCR beta chain was recovered during a study of blood T cell repertoires in COVID-19. Study context: Italy, Spain and the United States were the sources of the convalescent and acute COVID-19 samples.

Study members were between roughly 18 and 100 years old and lived in 24 US regions. Two negative PCRs, clearance, or symptom resolution characterized the recovered Cohort 3 donors. V shed 2 bases and J 2 bases; nucleotides not matched to a gene: 9. Germline-derived CDR1 and CDR2 are SGHRS and YFSETQ. There are 17 residues in the CDR3. Produced via immunoSEQ multiplex PCR; TCRdb's table is partial and in-frame only. The sample holds around 450,000 clones; roughly 90% are singletons and the top ten take about 0.65%. The sample taken for sequencing was PBMCs or T cells enriched from blood (not recorded which). The genes are TRBV5-1 and TRBJ1-1; TRBD1 matches 10 bases. This clonotype was sampled from a woman aged 18-29 years who had recovered from COVID-19. DNA for the CDR3: TGCGCCAGCAGCTTTGATATCGGACAGGGGGGAAACACTGAAGCTTTCTTT. It translates to CASSFDIGQGGNTEAFF.